This T cell receptor beta chain was identified in a study of blood T cells in healthy people across ages. The table lists this clonotype with a few counts. Alongside a J-beta primer mix, a sample-barcoded 5' primer served in a second PCR lasting roughly 7 to 12 cycles. TCRdb independently ran MiXCR on the 5' RACE reads; one entry per CDR3 protein. The sample records about 1.1 million distinct CDR3 sequences, 35% to 40% being singletons. Per the germline V gene, CDR1 is MGHRA and CDR2 is YSYEKL. The CDR3 contains 15 residues. The chain employs TRBV4-1 and TRBJ2-7; TRBD2 matches 8 bases. The DNA matches TRBJ2-5 better at its end, which makes the J call doubtful. The clonotype originates from a man aged 18 to 29 in good health. The specimen sequenced was blood. DNA of the CDR3: TGCGCCAGCAGCCAAGATTTCGGGGGGGGAGAGACCCAGTACTTC. It specifies CASSQDFGGGETQYF.